The 3 T cell receptor beta chains below come from one sample, sequenced in a study of cytomegalovirus exposure and HLA in healthy donors. It was with 60 Vbeta and 13 Jbeta primers that the PCR ran. Sequencing was performed with immunoSEQ multiplex PCR; in TCRdb, only in-frame clones are kept and a portion is missing. This table holds about 140,000 clones. Sequenced: PBMCs. Source of these receptors: a male donor in good health and CMV-seronegative.

This chain joins TRBV5-4 and TRBJ2-1, with D perhaps matching TRBD2 (6 bases). V was trimmed by 0 bases and J by 5 bases, leaving 12 bases between them. Germline CDR1 is SGHNT and CDR2 is YYREEE (reference sequence). The CDR3 extends over 15 amino acids. CDR3 residues: CASSLELAHDNEQFF. CDR3 in DNA: TGTGCCAGCAGCTTGGAACTAGCTCACGACAATGAGCAGTTCTTC.

The chain joins TRBV19 to TRBJ2-7; 9 nucleotides agree with TRBD1. CDR1 LNHDA and CDR2 SQIVND come from the germline V gene (reference sequence). Trimming removed 4 bases from V and 6 bases from J; junction bases left unmatched: 7. This CDR3 has 14 residues. The CDR3 bases are TGTGCCAGTAGTACCACCGGGACAGGGTTCGAGCAGTACTTC. Protein sequence: CASSTTGTGFEQYF. Full variable domain (missing parts from reference TRBV19 and TRBJ2-7): DGGITQSPKYLFRKEGQNVTLSCEQNLNHDAMYWYRQDPGQGLRLIYYSQIVNDFQKGDIAEGYSVSREKKESFPLTVTSAQKNPTAFYLCASSTTGTGFEQYFGPGTRLTVT.

This rearrangement joins TRBV28 to TRBJ2-3, with 13 bases aligning to TRBD2. The CDR3 totals 19 residues. The germline V gene encodes CDR1 MDHEN and CDR2 SYDVKM. After removal of 5 bases from V and 4 bases from J, the junction contained 15 bases not matched to a gene. CDR3: CASSPPITSGRAGADTQYF. The CDR3, as DNA: TGTGCCAGCAGTCCACCCATCACTAGCGGGAGGGCCGGGGCAGATACGCAGTATTTT.